Given below is one TCR beta chain in context. It has no known antigen specificity. The record has no base qualities; no much larger clone is one base away. The data stem from a study of shared clonotypes between healthy human individuals (TCRdb year 2020). Describing the broader study: The cohort included three men and a couple of women between 18 and 49 years of age. For each donor, three plates each were used for CD4 naive and CD4 memory, two plates were used for CD8 naive, and one plate was used for CD8 memory. To estimate repertoire size and how much clonotypes are shared between individuals, the study performed deep sequencing of blood TCR repertoires from a handful of healthy adults. Libraries were prepared and TCR repertoires were sequenced by different laboratories using diverse techniques, in order to increase sequencing depth and limit assay-specific biases. Leukapheresis yielded between about 0.94 and 8.9 billion PBMCs per donor. The paper's findings and limits, for the study overall: Rarefaction of sorted-subset datasets indicated incomplete sequencing despite the large sequencing depth. Because the study included only a small number of donors, the genetic and exposure-history diversity represented was limited. Sampling was limited to blood, and TCR repertoires in tissue likely differ from TCR repertoires in blood. Compared with non-shared clonotypes, the clonotypes found in all four sorted-subset donors had higher generation probabilities. Pairwise subsampling indicated that sequencing depth was expected to affect the degree of clonotype sharing among donors. Estimated clonotype richness was generally larger for naive than for memory subsets. Roughly 5.2% of naive CD4, approximately 3.7% of naive CD8, 2% to 2.5% of memory CD4, and around 0.4% of memory CD8 clonotypes were shared across several donors.

The donors were healthy, HIV-negative adults who had no recently reported acute infections or vaccinations. Every donor was a Caucasian adult living in Nashville, Tennessee, USA. CD4+ T cells were enriched through magnetic negative selection, after which naive cells were positively selected on CD45RA and the remaining negative fraction served as the memory subset. Blood was obtained by leukapheresis, after which PBMCs were separated by Ficoll-Histopaque density gradient centrifugation and cryopreserved in liquid nitrogen vapor phase. Analytical flow cytometry was used to check the purity and quantity of each magnetically sorted T cell population. Each sorted fraction had its genomic DNA isolated and then quantified by UV absorbance on a Nanodrop 2000c. TCR CDR3 regions were amplified from genomic DNA by multiplex PCR using the deep immunoSEQ assay. Genomic DNA extracted from each cell subset was distributed evenly over all wells of several immunoSEQ 96-well plates, and each plate served as one replicate. For sorted subsets, around 200 ng genomic DNA, equal to 30,000 or so T cell genomes, was loaded into each replicate PCR. Purified libraries were quantified with a Qubit 3.0 fluorometer, sized on a Bioanalyzer 2100, and re-quantified with the KAPA Library Quantification kit. Every immunoSEQ 96-well plate was sequenced on a dedicated single-read 150-cycle Illumina NextSeq 550 flow cell. The paper's processing steps were these. Because only junctional sequences without quality scores were contained in the immunoSEQ output, filtering matching that applied to full-length reads could not be performed. To assign V/J genes and CDR3, sequences were annotated against IMGT germline references using PyIR, a Python wrapper for IgBLAST v1.9. Any read was removed if the V/J assignment was weak (E-value above 1e-6), the CDR3 was missing, or the read contained stop codons, out-of-frame junctions, or ambiguous translated residues. V3J clonotypes were defined as sequences sharing the same inferred V gene, J gene, and CDR3 amino acid sequence. The percentage overlap between two repertoires was calculated by dividing the number of shared unique clonotypes by the size of the smaller repertoire. Three approaches were used to assess repertoire richness: RTK rarefaction, the Chao1 estimator, and Recon v2.1 estimates of unobserved clonotypes. OLGA was used to compute generation probabilities for all TCRbeta clonotypes that the gDNA method yielded from four donors. The clones in this table, taken by TCRdb from immuneACCESS, are in-frame only. Not every clone is retained; where verified, under half of the shortfall comes from an unresolved V gene, and the cause of the rest is unknown. V, J and clone size are taken as reported in that table, and D and trimming were inferred from the DNA itself. The sample table shows about 2.4 million clones, and 90% to 95% are seen once. More than 0.35% of the sample belongs to the ten largest clones.

The receptor was isolated from a man aged 18-30 years in good health. Some clones in this sample may be carry-over from other donors' samples. The sequenced sample was naive CD4+ T cells from PBMCs. The cell subset or site label of this sample denotes: CD45RA+ positively selected.

The DNA is as follows: TGTGCCAGCAGTTCACTAGCGGGAGAGCAAGAGACCCAGTACTTC. Its translation reads: CASSSLAGEQETQYF. The chain is made from TRBV27 and TRBJ2-5; 11 bases in the middle match TRBD2. The CDR3 goes from the cysteine to the phenylalanine over 15 residues. Only the CDR3 portion is preserved as DNA: 45 bases, with reading frame beginning at the first base. For this chain, trimming is 4 bases at the V end and 2 bases at the J end, and the number of junction bases without a gene match is 3. Via the germline V gene (reference sequence), CDR1 is MNHEY and CDR2 SMNVEV.